The sequence of this T cell receptor beta chain was determined in a study of shared T cell receptors in the human thymus. This CDR3 is 13 amino acids long. CDR1 LNHDA and CDR2 SQIVND come from the germline V gene (reference sequence). The V and J ends lost 6 bases and 0 bases, in that order; junction bases with no gene match: 0. Clones were sequenced by immunoSEQ multiplex PCR, and TCRdb holds only the in-frame ones, with some missing. The sample yields about 660,000 clones, 70% to 90% seen once. Points on this clone: At the DNA level, this CDR3 is encoded by other sequences in the same sample as well.

The same specimen was also included in a second study, on human thymus T cells. In that study: Obtained as resections during corrective heart surgery, the thymus tissue was then studied. Related research has reported that thymic repertoires overlap highly among unrelated individuals.

The TCR comes from a boy under two years old with a congenital heart defect. The chain combines TRBV19 with TRBJ1-2, with 8 bases that match TRBD1. Sequenced: thymocytes. The CDR3 here is CASRQGANYGYTF. CDR3 nucleotides: TGTGCCAGTAGACAGGGGGCTAACTATGGCTACACCTTC. Using reference TRBV19 and TRBJ1-2 for the parts outside the CDR3, the full variable domain is DGGITQSPKYLFRKEGQNVTLSCEQNLNHDAMYWYRQDPGQGLRLIYYSQIVNDFQKGDIAEGYSVSREKKESFPLTVTSAQKNPTAFYLCASRQGANYGYTFGSGTRLTVV.